This entry lists 8 T cell receptor beta chains sequenced from one sample in a study of blood T cell repertoires in COVID-19. The data were produced by immunoSEQ multiplex PCR, yet TCRdb's version contains in-frame clones alone and is incomplete. This sample has approximately 200,000 clones; around 88% occur once, and the top ten carry about 1.5%. Specimen: peripheral blood. The receptors here all came from a man aged 18 to 29 with active or convalescent COVID-19.

This chain links TRBV11-2 with TRBJ1-2; 7 bases map to TRBD1. With V trimmed by 1 base and J by 7 bases, 3 bases remained unmatched. CDR3 length: 13 residues. Looked up from germline, CDR1 is SGHAT and CDR2 is FQNNGV. As DNA, the CDR3 is TGTGCCAGCAGCTTAGCGGCAGGGGGTGGCTACACCTTC. It yields the protein CASSLAAGGGYTF. The full variable domain, with the rest looked up from reference TRBV11-2 and TRBJ1-2, is EAGVAQSPRYKIIEKRQSVAFWCNPISGHATLYWYQQILGQGPKLLIQFQNNGVVDDSQLPKDRFSAERLKGVDSTLKIQPAKLEDSAVYLCASSLAAGGGYTFGSGTRLTVV.

This clone was picked up one time. The chain uses TRBV7-2 and TRBJ2-3, with 16 bases that match TRBD2. With 5 bases clipped from V and 6 bases from J, the junction kept 5 bases outside the gene matches. The germline V gene encodes CDR1 SGHTA and CDR2 FQGNSA. The CDR3 consists of 16 residues. CDR3 in DNA: TGTGCCAGCAGCCCGGGACTAGCGGGAGGGCCGGATACGCAGTATTTT. Amino acid sequence: CASSPGLAGGPDTQYF.

The J gene is TRBJ2-6, the V gene TRBV7-9, with D possibly TRBD1 on 8 matching bases. Trimming cost V 5 bases and J 10 bases, with 24 bases left between them. This CDR3 contains 17 residues. Germline V lookup: CDR1 SEHNR, CDR2 FQNEAQ (reference sequence). The CDR3 DNA reads TGTGCCAGCAGCCCTGGGGGGGGCAGGGGGCCGAGGAACGTCCTGACTTTC. Its translation: CASSPGGGRGPRNVLTF.

The chain links TRBV10-3 to TRBJ1-1, with a tentative D call TRBD1 (5 bases). In germline, CDR1 is ENHRY, CDR2 SYGVKD. CDR3 length: 13 amino acids. Deletions cut 2 bases from V and 7 bases from J, with 11 bases between. The CDR3 region has the DNA TGTGCCATCAGTGAGGAAGGGGTCGGTGAAGCTTTCTTT. It specifies CAISEEGVGEAFF.

The CDR3 DNA reads TGTGCCAGCAGCTCGACCCGCGGGACGAATGAGCAGTTCTTC. This codes for CASSSTRGTNEQFF. The gene calls are TRBV11-2 and TRBJ2-1, with D perhaps TRBD2 (6 bases). This CDR3 region has 14 residues. Germline CDR1 is SGHAT and CDR2 is FQNNGV. V was cut by 4 bases and J by 7 bases, with 14 bases left in between.

V usage is TRBV5-1 and J usage is TRBJ2-3; tentatively, D is TRBD2 (5 bases). This CDR3 comprises 12 residues. V was clipped by 4 bases and J by 5 bases, with 8 bases between them. Germline CDR1 SGHRS, CDR2 YFSETQ. The CDR3 coding sequence is TGCGCCAGCAGCCACGAGGGAGATACGCAGTATTTT. Its translation: CASSHEGDTQYF.

This clone showed up just once. The rearrangement links TRBV28 to TRBJ1-3; 7 bases are a match to TRBD1. The V gene's germline CDR1 is MDHEN and CDR2 SYDVKM. Losses at the gene ends were 5 bases for V and 0 bases for J; bases not matched to a gene: 10. The CDR3 sequence is 17 residues long. CDR3 in amino acids: CASSVINRGLSGNTIYF. The CDR3 nucleotides read TGTGCCAGCAGTGTTATAAACAGGGGACTCTCTGGAAACACCATATATTTT.

This clone was seen just once. V is TRBV6-5 and J is TRBJ1-1; possibly TRBD1 for D (5 bases). The CDR3 covers 14 residues. Germline values: CDR1 MNHEY, CDR2 SVGAGI. Trimming pared 5 bases from V and 3 bases from J, leaving 13 bases between. The CDR3 bases are TGTGCCAGCAGTCCAGGGAATAGGCACACTGAAGCTTTCTTT. Protein product: CASSPGNRHTEAFF.